The rows below give T cell receptor beta chains drawn from one sample of a study of cytomegalovirus exposure and HLA in healthy donors. The method was immunoSEQ multiplex PCR; TCRdb's version includes in-frame clones alone and lacks a portion of them. The data contain 150,000 to 200,000 clones, 86% of them singletons. Sequencing input: PBMCs. Receptors were obtained from a woman between 18 and 30 years old in good health and CMV-seronegative. Both conserved end residues are part of each CDR3. The order of the fields is V gene, J gene, D gene, clone size, CDR3 protein, CDR3 DNA. D genes are given only for firm matches. A row's size may be missing; if present it is once, few, many or a size class.

v_gene: TRBV7-9
j_gene: TRBJ2-1
d_gene: -
abundance: -
CDR3aa: CASRGAGDRILYNEQFF
CDR3nt: TGTGCCAGTCGTGGGGCAGGGGATCGGATCCTTTACAATGAGCAGTTCTTC

v_gene: TRBV28
j_gene: TRBJ2-7
d_gene: -
abundance: -
CDR3aa: CASSFGGSGYEQYF
CDR3nt: TGTGCCAGCAGTTTCGGAGGTTCGGGCTACGAGCAGTACTTC

v_gene: TRBV27
j_gene: TRBJ2-7
d_gene: -
abundance: -
CDR3aa: CASSPLRSYEQYF
CDR3nt: TGTGCCAGCAGCCCCCTCCGCTCCTACGAGCAGTACTTC

v_gene: TRBV9
j_gene: TRBJ2-2
d_gene: -
abundance: -
CDR3aa: CASSVTGFVTGELFF
CDR3nt: TGTGCCAGCAGCGTTACAGGGTTCGTGACCGGGGAGCTGTTTTTT

v_gene: TRBV19
j_gene: TRBJ2-7
d_gene: TRBD1
abundance: -
CDR3aa: CASSIDPGQTYEQYF
CDR3nt: TGTGCCAGTAGTATAGATCCGGGACAGACCTACGAGCAGTACTTC

v_gene: TRBV12-5
j_gene: TRBJ1-1
d_gene: TRBD1
abundance: once
CDR3aa: CASGLTLKTGMNTEAFF
CDR3nt: TGTGCTAGTGGCCTGACCCTCAAGACAGGGATGAACACTGAAGCTTTCTTT

v_gene: TRBV5-4
j_gene: TRBJ2-3
d_gene: TRBD2
abundance: -
CDR3aa: CASSVGLAGVWTDTQYF
CDR3nt: TGTGCCAGCAGCGTTGGACTAGCGGGAGTCTGGACAGATACGCAGTATTTT

v_gene: TRBV4-1
j_gene: TRBJ2-7
d_gene: TRBD1
abundance: -
CDR3aa: CASSQRTGDEQYF
CDR3nt: TGCGCCAGCAGCCAAAGAACAGGGGACGAGCAGTACTTC

v_gene: TRBV4-3
j_gene: TRBJ2-7
d_gene: -
abundance: -
CDR3aa: CASSQNTPRGEQYF
CDR3nt: TGCGCCAGCAGCCAAAACACGCCCCGCGGGGAGCAGTACTTC

v_gene: TRBV5-5
j_gene: TRBJ2-7
d_gene: TRBD1
abundance: -
CDR3aa: CASSLWQGAYEQYF
CDR3nt: TGTGCCAGCAGCTTATGGCAGGGGGCCTACGAGCAGTACTTC